What follows describes a single TCR beta chain. Its antigen is undetermined. This sample stems from a study of TIL therapy for anti-PD-1-resistant metastatic lung cancer. The wider study: Patients then received nivolumab; progressors got lymphodepletion, TIL and IL-2.

The time point here: pre-treatment sample, taken before nivolumab and TIL therapy. The V end lost 2 bases, the J end lost 3 bases, and 11 bases lay between the germline ends. The length of the CDR3 is 15 residues. Germline-derived CDR1 and CDR2 are KGHSH and LQKENI. The study's findings and limits: After infusion, TIL clonotypes partly replaced peripheral T cells and declined over months. This highly selected cohort may not generalize to typical lung cancer patients.

This was the immunoSEQ v3 assay. Here immunoSEQ multiplex PCR was the method, and the copy in TCRdb shows in-frame clones only, minus some. Here the sample spans 50,000 or so clones, around three quarters being singletons. This sequence joins TRBV18 and TRBJ1-5; D unresolved. The sequencing here drew on blood, taken at baseline. The TCR was taken from a woman aged 25-85 years with non-small cell lung cancer. The CDR3 reads CASSPGLAINQPQHF. The CDR3 DNA follows: TGTGCCAGCTCACCAGGGTTGGCCATCAATCAGCCCCAGCATTTT.